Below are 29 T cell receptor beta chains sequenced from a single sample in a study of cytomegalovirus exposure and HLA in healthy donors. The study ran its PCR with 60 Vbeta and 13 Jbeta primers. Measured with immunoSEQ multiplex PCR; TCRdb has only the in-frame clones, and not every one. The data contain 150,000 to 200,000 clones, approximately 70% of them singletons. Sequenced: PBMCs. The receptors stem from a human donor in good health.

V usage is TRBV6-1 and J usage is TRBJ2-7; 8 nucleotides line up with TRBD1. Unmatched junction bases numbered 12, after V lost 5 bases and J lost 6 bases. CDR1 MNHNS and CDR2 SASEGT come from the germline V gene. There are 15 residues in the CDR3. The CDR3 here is CASSSSLDRGGEQYF. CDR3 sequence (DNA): TGTGCCAGCAGTTCATCCCTAGACAGGGGAGGCGAGCAGTACTTC.

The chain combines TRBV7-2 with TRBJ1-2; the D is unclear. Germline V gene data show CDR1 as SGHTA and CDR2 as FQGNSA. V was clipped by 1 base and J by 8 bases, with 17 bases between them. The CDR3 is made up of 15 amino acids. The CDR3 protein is CASSLGRERADGYTF. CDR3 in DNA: TGTGCCAGCAGCTTAGGACGGGAAAGGGCGGACGGCTACACCTTC.

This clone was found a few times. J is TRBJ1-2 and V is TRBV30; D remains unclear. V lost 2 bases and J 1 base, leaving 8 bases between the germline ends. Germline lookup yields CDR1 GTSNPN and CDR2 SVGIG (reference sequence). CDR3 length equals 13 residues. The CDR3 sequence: CAWSLDRNYGYTF. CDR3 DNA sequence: TGTGCCTGGAGTCTAGACCGTAACTATGGCTACACCTTC.

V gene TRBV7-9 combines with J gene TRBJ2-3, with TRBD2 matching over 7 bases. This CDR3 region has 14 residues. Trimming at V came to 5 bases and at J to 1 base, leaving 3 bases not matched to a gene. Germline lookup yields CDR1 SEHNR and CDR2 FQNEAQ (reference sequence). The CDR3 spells CASSQGLGTDTQYF. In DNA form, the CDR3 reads TGTGCCAGCAGCCAAGGACTAGGCACAGATACGCAGTATTTT.

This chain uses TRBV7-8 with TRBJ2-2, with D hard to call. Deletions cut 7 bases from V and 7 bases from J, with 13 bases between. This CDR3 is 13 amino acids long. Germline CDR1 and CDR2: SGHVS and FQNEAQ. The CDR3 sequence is CASIQDEFGELFF. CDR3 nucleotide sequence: TGTGCCAGCATCCAGGATGAGTTCGGGGAGCTGTTTTTT.

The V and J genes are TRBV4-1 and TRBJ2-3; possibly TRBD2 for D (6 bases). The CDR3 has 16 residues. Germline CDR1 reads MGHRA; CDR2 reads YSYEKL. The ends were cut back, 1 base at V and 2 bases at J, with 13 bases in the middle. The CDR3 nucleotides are TGCGCCAGCAGCCAAGGGGGGGAAGGATACACAGATACGCAGTATTTT. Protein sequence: CASSQGGEGYTDTQYF.

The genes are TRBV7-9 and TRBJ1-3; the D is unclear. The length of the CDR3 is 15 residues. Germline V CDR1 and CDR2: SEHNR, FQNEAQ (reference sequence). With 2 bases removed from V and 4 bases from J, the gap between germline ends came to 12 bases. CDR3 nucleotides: TGTGCCAGCAGCTTATTACGGGGTTCCGGAAACACCATATATTTT. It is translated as CASSLLRGSGNTIYF.

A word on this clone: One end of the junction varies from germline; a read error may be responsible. The CDR3 here is CASSLGQGATYEQYF. CDR3 DNA: TGTGCTAGCAGCTTAGGGCAGGGGGCGACCTACGAGCAGTACTTC. The rearrangement joins TRBV7-7 to TRBJ2-5; 8 nucleotides match TRBD1. The DNA end favors TRBJ2-7, so the J call may be wrong. CDR1 and CDR2 from the germline V gene are SSHAT and FNYEAQ (reference sequence). The CDR3 consists of 15 residues.

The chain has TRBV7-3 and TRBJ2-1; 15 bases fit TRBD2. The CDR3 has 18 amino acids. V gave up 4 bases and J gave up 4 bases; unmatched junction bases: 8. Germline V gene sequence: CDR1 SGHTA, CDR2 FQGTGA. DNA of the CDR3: TGTGCCAGCAGCTCCGGACTAGCGGGGGGGCAGGCTTACAATGAGCAGTTCTTC. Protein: CASSSGLAGGQAYNEQFF.

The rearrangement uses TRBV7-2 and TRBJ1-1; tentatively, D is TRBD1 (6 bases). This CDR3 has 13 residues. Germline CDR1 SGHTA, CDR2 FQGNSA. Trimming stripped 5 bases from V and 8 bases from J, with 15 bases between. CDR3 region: CASSQTDRREAFF. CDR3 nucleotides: TGTGCCAGCAGCCAGACCGACAGGAGAGAAGCTTTCTTT.

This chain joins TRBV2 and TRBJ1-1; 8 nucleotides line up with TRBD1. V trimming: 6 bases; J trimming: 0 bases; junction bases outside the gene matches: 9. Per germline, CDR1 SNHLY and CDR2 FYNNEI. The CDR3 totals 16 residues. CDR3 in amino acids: CASRDRALTMNTEAFF. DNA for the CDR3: TGTGCCAGCAGGGACAGGGCCCTCACGATGAACACTGAAGCTTTCTTT.

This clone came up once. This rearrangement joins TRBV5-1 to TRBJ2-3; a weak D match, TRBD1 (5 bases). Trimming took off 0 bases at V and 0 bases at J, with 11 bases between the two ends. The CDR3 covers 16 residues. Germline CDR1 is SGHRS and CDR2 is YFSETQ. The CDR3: CASSLVLGASTDTQYF. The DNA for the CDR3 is TGCGCCAGCAGCTTGGTGTTAGGGGCTAGCACAGATACGCAGTATTTT.

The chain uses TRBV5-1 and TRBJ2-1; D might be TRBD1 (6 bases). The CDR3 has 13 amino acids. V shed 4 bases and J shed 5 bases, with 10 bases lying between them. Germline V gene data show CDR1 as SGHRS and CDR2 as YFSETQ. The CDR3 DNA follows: TGCGCCAGCAGCCGGGACATAGACAATGAGCAGTTCTTC. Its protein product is CASSRDIDNEQFF.

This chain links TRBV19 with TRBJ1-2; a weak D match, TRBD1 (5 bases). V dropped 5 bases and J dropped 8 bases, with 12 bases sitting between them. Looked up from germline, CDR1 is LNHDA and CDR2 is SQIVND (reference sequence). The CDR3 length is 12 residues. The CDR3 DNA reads TGTGCCAGTAGTGGAGGGGCAAGGGGCTACACCTTC. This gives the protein CASSGGARGYTF. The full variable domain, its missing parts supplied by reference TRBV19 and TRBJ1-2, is DGGITQSPKYLFRKEGQNVTLSCEQNLNHDAMYWYRQDPGQGLRLIYYSQIVNDFQKGDIAEGYSVSREKKESFPLTVTSAQKNPTAFYLCASSGGARGYTFGSGTRLTVV.

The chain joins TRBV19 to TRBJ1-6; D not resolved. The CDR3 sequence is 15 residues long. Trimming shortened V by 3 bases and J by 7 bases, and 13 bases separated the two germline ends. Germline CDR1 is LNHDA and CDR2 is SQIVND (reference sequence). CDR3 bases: TGTGCCAGTAGTATCCAGATACCGATAAATTCACCCCTCCACTTT. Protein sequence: CASSIQIPINSPLHF.

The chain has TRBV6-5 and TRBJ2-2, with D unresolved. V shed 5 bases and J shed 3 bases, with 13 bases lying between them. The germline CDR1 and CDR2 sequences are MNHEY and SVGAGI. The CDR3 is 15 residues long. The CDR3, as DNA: TGTGCCAGCAGTCAATCGACCACAGACACCGGGGAGCTGTTTTTT. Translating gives CASSQSTTDTGELFF.

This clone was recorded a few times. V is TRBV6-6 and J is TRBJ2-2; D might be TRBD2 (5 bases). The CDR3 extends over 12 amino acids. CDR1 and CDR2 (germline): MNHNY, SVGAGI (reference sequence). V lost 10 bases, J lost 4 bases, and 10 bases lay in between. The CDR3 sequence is CATSHPTGELFF. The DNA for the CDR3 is TGTGCCACTAGCCATCCCACCGGGGAGCTGTTTTTT.

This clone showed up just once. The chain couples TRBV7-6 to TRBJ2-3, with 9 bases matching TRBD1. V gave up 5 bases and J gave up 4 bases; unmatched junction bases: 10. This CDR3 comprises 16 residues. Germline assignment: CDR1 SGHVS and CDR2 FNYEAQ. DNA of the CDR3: TGTGCCAGCAGCGCCGGGACAGGGTCCGTTTCAGATACGCAGTATTTT. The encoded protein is CASSAGTGSVSDTQYF. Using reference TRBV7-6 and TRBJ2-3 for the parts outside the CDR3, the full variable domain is GAGVSQSPRYKVTKRGQDVALRCDPISGHVSLYWYRQALGQGPEFLTYFNYEAQQDKSGLPNDRFSAERPEGSISTLTIQRTEQRDSAMYRCASSAGTGSVSDTQYFGPGTRLTVL.

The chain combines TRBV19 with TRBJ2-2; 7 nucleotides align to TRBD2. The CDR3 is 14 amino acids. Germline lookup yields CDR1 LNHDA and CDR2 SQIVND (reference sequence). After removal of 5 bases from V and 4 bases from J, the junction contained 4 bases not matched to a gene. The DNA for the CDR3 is TGTGCCAGTAGTCTCGGCGGGAGCACCGGGGAGCTGTTTTTT. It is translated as CASSLGGSTGELFF.

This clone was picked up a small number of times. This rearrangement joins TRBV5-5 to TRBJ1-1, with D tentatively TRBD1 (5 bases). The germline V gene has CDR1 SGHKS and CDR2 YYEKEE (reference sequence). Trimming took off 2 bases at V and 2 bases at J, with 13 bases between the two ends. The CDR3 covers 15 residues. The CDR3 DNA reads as TGTGCCAGCAGCTTTACCGACAGATCCAACACTGAAGCTTTCTTT. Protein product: CASSFTDRSNTEAFF.

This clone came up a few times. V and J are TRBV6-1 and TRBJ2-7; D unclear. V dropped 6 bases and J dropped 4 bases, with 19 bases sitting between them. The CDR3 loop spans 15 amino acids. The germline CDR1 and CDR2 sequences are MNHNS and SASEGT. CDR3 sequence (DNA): TGTGCCAGCAGGCCTACCGAACAGTTTGGGTACGAGCAGTACTTC. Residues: CASRPTEQFGYEQYF.

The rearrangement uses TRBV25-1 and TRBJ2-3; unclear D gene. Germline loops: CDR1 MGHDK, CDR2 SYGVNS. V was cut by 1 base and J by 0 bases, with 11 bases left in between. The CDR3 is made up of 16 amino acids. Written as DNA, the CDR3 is TGTGCCAGCAGTGAATGGGCAGCTACTAGCACAGATACGCAGTATTTT. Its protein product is CASSEWAATSTDTQYF.

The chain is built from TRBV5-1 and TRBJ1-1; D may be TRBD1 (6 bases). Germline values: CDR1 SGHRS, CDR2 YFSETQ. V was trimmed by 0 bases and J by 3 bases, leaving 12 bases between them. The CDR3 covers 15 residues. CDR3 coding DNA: TGCGCCAGCAGCTTGGTCCCTAACAGGGACACTGAAGCTTTCTTT. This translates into CASSLVPNRDTEAFF.

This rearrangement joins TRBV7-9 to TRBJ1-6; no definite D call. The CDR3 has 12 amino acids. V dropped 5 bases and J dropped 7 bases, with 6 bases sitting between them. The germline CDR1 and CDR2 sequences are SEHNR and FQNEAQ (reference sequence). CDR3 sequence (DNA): TGTGCCAGCAGCGAGGAAAATTCACCCCTCCACTTT. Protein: CASSEENSPLHF.

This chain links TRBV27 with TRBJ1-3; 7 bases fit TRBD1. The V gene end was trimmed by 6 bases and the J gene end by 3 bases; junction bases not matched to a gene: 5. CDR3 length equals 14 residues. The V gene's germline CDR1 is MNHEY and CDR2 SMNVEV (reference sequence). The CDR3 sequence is CASSTGVGGNTIYF. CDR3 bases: TGTGCCAGCAGCACAGGGGTAGGTGGAAACACCATATATTTT.

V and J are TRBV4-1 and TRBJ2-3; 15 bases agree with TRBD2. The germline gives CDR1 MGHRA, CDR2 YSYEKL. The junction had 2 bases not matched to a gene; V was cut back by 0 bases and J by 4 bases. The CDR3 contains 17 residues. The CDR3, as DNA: TGCGCCAGCAGCCAAGAGTGGACTAGCGGGGGGGCAGATACGCAGTATTTT. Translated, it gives CASSQEWTSGGADTQYF.

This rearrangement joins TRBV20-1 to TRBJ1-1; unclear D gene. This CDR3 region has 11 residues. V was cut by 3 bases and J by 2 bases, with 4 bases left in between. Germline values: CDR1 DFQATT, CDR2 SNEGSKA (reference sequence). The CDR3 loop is CSASLNTEAFF. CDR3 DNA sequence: TGCAGTGCTAGCCTCAACACTGAAGCTTTCTTT.

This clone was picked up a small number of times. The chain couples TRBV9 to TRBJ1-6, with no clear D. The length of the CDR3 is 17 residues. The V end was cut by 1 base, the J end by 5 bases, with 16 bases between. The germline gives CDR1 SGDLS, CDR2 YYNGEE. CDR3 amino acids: CASSVKMSPRNNSPLHF. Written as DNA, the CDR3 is TGTGCCAGCAGCGTAAAAATGAGCCCGAGAAATAATTCACCCCTCCACTTT.

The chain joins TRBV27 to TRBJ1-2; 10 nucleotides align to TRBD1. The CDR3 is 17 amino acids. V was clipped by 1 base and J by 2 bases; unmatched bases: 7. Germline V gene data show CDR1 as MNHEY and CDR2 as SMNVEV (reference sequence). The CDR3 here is CASSLLGDRGQNYGYTF. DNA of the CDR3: TGTGCCAGCAGTTTATTGGGGGACAGGGGCCAAAACTATGGCTACACCTTC.